This T cell receptor (beta chain) emerged from a study of blood T cell repertoires in COVID-19. About the research overall: Italy, Spain and the United States were the sources of the convalescent and acute COVID-19 samples. The analysed material was cDNA or gDNA that came from T cells, B-cell-depleted T cells, or PBMCs.

Authors' data handling: Using reference gene primer amplification, nucleated cell counts were estimated. TCRdb's copy holds only in-frame clones and misses some; the assay was immunoSEQ multiplex PCR. V, J and clone size were drawn from that table, and D and trimming were deduced from the DNA. This sample yields about 150,000 clones, of which 80% to 90% are seen a single time; about 2.4% belongs to the top ten. Looked up from germline, CDR1 is KGHSH and CDR2 is LQKENI. This CDR3 contains 16 residues. Trimming left V 0 bases short and J 3 bases short, with 14 bases between. This receptor was taken from a woman in her seventies with acute or convalescent COVID-19. Sequencing was done on a sample of peripheral blood. The chain recombines TRBV18 with TRBJ2-5, with D tentatively TRBD2 (6 bases). This chain's CDR3 is CASSPPSAGGKETQYF. DNA for the CDR3: TGTGCCAGCTCACCACCGTCGGCCGGGGGTAAAGAGACCCAGTACTTC. The variable domain in full, completed from reference TRBV18 and TRBJ2-5, reads NAGVMQNPRHLVRRRGQEARLRCSPMKGHSHVYWYRQLPEEGLKFMVYLQKENIIDESGMPKERFSAEFPKEGPSILRIQQVVRGDSAAYFCASSPPSAGGKETQYFGPGTRLLVL.